The source of this T cell receptor beta chain is a study of response to subunit inactivated influenza vaccine. From germline, CDR1 is SGHDT and CDR2 YYEEEE. The ends lost 3 bases at V and 4 bases at J; junction bases unmatched: 7. The CDR3 is 15 residues long. Each CDR3 protein gets one entry after TCRdb re-called the RT-PCR reads with MiXCR. The sample includes about 540,000 distinct CDR3 sequences, less than 25% of them seen just once. These data were also reused for a study on T cells expressing NK-cell markers. That study adds: 5'RACE template switching with UMIs produced the TCR beta cDNA. It was still unclear whether expanded NKG2C+ T cell clones were HCMV specific.

The chain uses TRBV5-6 and TRBJ2-7, with TRBD1 matching over 10 bases. The receptor was derived from a man between 45 and 60 years old who received an inactivated influenza vaccine. Sequencing used CD4+ T cells sorted from PBMCs, obtained approximately 12 days after vaccination. Here the CDR3 reads CASSWSGTGVYEQYF. The CDR3 region has the DNA TGTGCCAGCAGCTGGTCCGGGACAGGGGTGTACGAGCAGTACTTC.